The rows below give T cell receptor beta chains drawn from one sample of a study of T cell responses to AZD1222 COVID-19 vaccine. Clones were read by immunoSEQ multiplex PCR, and TCRdb kept only the in-frame ones, dropping some. The sample has about 120,000 clones; roughly 85% are singletons. The sample here was peripheral blood, taken on day 0 of MenACWY control vaccination. Receptors were obtained from an adult in good health. CDR3s include the opening cysteine and the closing phenylalanine or tryptophan. D genes are given only for firm matches. Rows give clone size only sometimes, using once, few, many, or a class for an expanded clone.

clone size: once; J gene: TRBJ1-2; D gene: -; V gene: TRBV29-1; CDR3 DNA: TGCAGCGTCGGATATGACAGTAACTATGGCTACACCTTC; CDR3 protein: CSVGYDSNYGYTF
clone size: -; J gene: TRBJ1-1; D gene: -; V gene: TRBV28; CDR3 DNA: TGTGCCAGCAGTTTAGCCGGCTACACTGAAGCTTTCTTT; CDR3 protein: CASSLAGYTEAFF
clone size: -; J gene: TRBJ2-2; D gene: -; V gene: TRBV7-9; CDR3 DNA: TGTGCCAGCAGCTTATATGGGGGCCCGAACACCGGGGAGCTGTTTTTT; CDR3 protein: CASSLYGGPNTGELFF
clone size: once; J gene: TRBJ2-5; D gene: TRBD1; V gene: TRBV5-4; CDR3 DNA: TGTGCCAGCAGCTCCAGGTCCGGGACAGGAGTCGAAGAGACCCAGTACTTC; CDR3 protein: CASSSRSGTGVEETQYF
clone size: -; J gene: TRBJ2-1; D gene: -; V gene: TRBV7-6; CDR3 DNA: TGTGCCAGCAGCTTACAGGGGGGAAATGAGCAGTTCTTC; CDR3 protein: CASSLQGGNEQFF
clone size: -; J gene: TRBJ1-1; D gene: -; V gene: TRBV7-2; CDR3 DNA: TGTGCCAGCAGCTTAGCTGTTACCGCTGAAGCTTTCTTT; CDR3 protein: CASSLAVTAEAFF
clone size: -; J gene: TRBJ2-1; D gene: -; V gene: TRBV28; CDR3 DNA: TGTGCCAGCAGAAACGGGGGGGACAGTCACAATGAGCAGTTCTTC; CDR3 protein: CASRNGGDSHNEQFF
clone size: -; J gene: TRBJ1-2; D gene: -; V gene: TRBV3-1/TRBV3-2; CDR3 DNA: TGTGCCAGCAGCCACGACAGCTGGTCTAACTATGGCTACACCTTC; CDR3 protein: CASSHDSWSNYGYTF
clone size: -; J gene: TRBJ2-7; D gene: TRBD1; V gene: TRBV4-2; CDR3 DNA: TGTGCCAGCAGCCAAACAGGGGAGTCCTCCTACGAGCAGTACTTC; CDR3 protein: CASSQTGESSYEQYF
clone size: -; J gene: TRBJ2-1; D gene: TRBD1; V gene: TRBV30; CDR3 DNA: TGTGCCTGGAGTCCCGGGACAGGGGACAATGAGCAGTTCTTC; CDR3 protein: CAWSPGTGDNEQFF
clone size: -; J gene: TRBJ1-3; D gene: -; V gene: TRBV19; CDR3 DNA: TGTGCCAGTAGGTTTACCCGGGACTCCTCTGGAAACACCATATATTTT; CDR3 protein: CASRFTRDSSGNTIYF
clone size: -; J gene: TRBJ2-5; D gene: TRBD2; V gene: TRBV7-2; CDR3 DNA: TGTGCCAGCAGCTTAACTAGCGGGGGCCGAACCTCCCAAGAGACCCAGTACTTC; CDR3 protein: CASSLTSGGRTSQETQYF
clone size: once; J gene: TRBJ2-3; D gene: TRBD2; V gene: TRBV7-9; CDR3 DNA: TGTGCCAGCAGCAATAGCGGGAATCCGACAGATACGCAGTATTTT; CDR3 protein: CASSNSGNPTDTQYF
clone size: -; J gene: TRBJ1-2; D gene: -; V gene: TRBV30; CDR3 DNA: TGTGCCTGGAGTTTCACCCGGGGGACAAACGGGGGCTACACCTTC; CDR3 protein: CAWSFTRGTNGGYTF
clone size: -; J gene: TRBJ1-2; D gene: -; V gene: TRBV28; CDR3 DNA: TGTGCCAGCAATGAGGGGTTTGATGGCTACACCTTC; CDR3 protein: CASNEGFDGYTF
clone size: -; J gene: TRBJ1-5; D gene: TRBD1; V gene: TRBV30; CDR3 DNA: TGTGCCTGGAGTTATACAGGGGGCAATCAGCCCCAGCATTTT; CDR3 protein: CAWSYTGGNQPQHF